The 7 T cell receptor beta chains given below trace back to one sample, sequenced in a study of shared clonotypes between healthy human individuals. TCRdb keeps only in-frame clones here, not all; method: immunoSEQ multiplex PCR. In the table there are 2,500,000 or so clones, more than 90% of which are singletons. The sequenced sample was naive CD4+ T cells sorted from blood. Indicated subset: CD45RA+ positively selected. The receptors shown here come from a man younger than 35 in good health.

V usage is TRBV19 and J usage is TRBJ2-5; D gene uncertain. Per the germline V gene, CDR1 is LNHDA and CDR2 is SQIVND (reference sequence). The CDR3 totals 16 residues. The V and J ends lost 3 bases and 5 bases respectively, with 19 bases between them. CDR3 amino acids: CASSIQGNDFGETQYF. The CDR3 DNA reads as TGTGCCAGTAGTATTCAAGGGAATGACTTTGGGGAGACCCAGTACTTC.

CDR3: CASSFRTSPFSGNTIYF. In nucleotides, the CDR3 is TGTGCCAGCAGCTTTAGAACAAGTCCCTTCTCTGGAAACACCATATATTTT. The gene calls are TRBV7-9 and TRBJ1-3; D call uncertain. V shed 3 bases and J shed 0 bases, with 15 bases lying between them. Looked up from germline, CDR1 is SEHNR and CDR2 is FQNEAQ (reference sequence). This CDR3 has 17 residues. Combining the CDR3 with reference TRBV7-9 and TRBJ1-3 gives the whole variable domain DTGVSQNPRHKITKRGQNVTFRCDPISEHNRLYWYRQTLGQGPEFLTYFQNEAQLEKSRLLSDRFSAERPKGSFSTLEIQRTEQGDSAMYLCASSFRTSPFSGNTIYFGEGSWLTVV.

The chain combines TRBV30 with TRBJ2-4; maybe TRBD2 (5 bases). The CDR3 length is 12 residues. Germline V gives CDR1 GTSNPN, CDR2 SVGIG (reference sequence). Trimming cost V 3 bases and J 8 bases, with 11 bases left between them. The CDR3 here is CAWSLALDIQYF. DNA of the CDR3: TGTGCCTGGAGCCTAGCTTTGGACATTCAGTACTTC.

The V gene is TRBV7-6, the J gene TRBJ2-7; 9 nucleotides agree with TRBD1. Losses at the gene ends were 2 bases for V and 7 bases for J; bases not matched to a gene: 15. The CDR3 runs 17 residues. Germline assignment: CDR1 SGHVS and CDR2 FNYEAQ. CDR3 nucleotide sequence: TGTGCCAGCAGCTTATTTCCCCCGGGGACAGGGCAAGGAGAGCAGTACTTC. As protein: CASSLFPPGTGQGEQYF.

V usage is TRBV5-1 and J usage is TRBJ2-7; TRBD2 is a possible D gene (6 bases). The V gene lost 0 bases and the J gene lost 8 bases, with 15 bases spanning the gap. The CDR3 runs 14 residues. In germline, CDR1 is SGHRS, CDR2 YFSETQ. The DNA for the CDR3 is TGCGCCAGCAGCTTGGGAGGGCAGGGAGGAAAGCAGTACTTC. Translated, it gives CASSLGGQGGKQYF.

This sequence joins TRBV7-9 and TRBJ2-3; D remains ambiguous. Trimming took 2 bases from V and 2 from J, leaving 11 bases between them. CDR1 and CDR2 (germline): SEHNR, FQNEAQ (reference sequence). This CDR3 has 15 amino acids. This CDR3 is CASSLRPDPTDTQYF. As DNA, the CDR3 is TGTGCCAGCAGCTTAAGACCCGATCCCACAGATACGCAGTATTTT.

This chain uses TRBV30 with TRBJ2-1; D remains ambiguous. The CDR3 is 15 residues long. Per germline, CDR1 GTSNPN and CDR2 SVGIG (reference sequence). Trimming left V 0 bases short and J 2 bases short, with 11 bases between. The CDR3 DNA reads TGTGCCTGGAGTGTACTGGGAAATACCTACAATGAGCAGTTCTTC. This sequence encodes CAWSVLGNTYNEQFF.